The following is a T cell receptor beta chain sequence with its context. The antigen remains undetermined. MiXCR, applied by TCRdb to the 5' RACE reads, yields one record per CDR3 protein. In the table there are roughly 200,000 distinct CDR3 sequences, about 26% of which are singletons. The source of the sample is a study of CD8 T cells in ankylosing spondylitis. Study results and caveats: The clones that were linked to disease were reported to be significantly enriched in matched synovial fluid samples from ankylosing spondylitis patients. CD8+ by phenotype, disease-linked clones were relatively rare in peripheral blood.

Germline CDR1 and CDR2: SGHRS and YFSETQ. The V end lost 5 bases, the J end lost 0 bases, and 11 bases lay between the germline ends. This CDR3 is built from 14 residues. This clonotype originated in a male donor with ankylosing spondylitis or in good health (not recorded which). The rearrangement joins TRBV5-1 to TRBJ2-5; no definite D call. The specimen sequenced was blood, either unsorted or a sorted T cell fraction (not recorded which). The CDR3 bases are TGCGCCAGCAGGGCGGACGTAAACCAAGAGACCCAGTACTTC. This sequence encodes CASRADVNQETQYF.